These T cell receptor beta chains were read from a single sample in a study of Ad26.COV2.S vaccination and SARS-CoV-2 variants. The repertoire was sequenced with immunoSEQ multiplex PCR; TCRdb's copy has only in-frame clones and lacks some. The sample holds more than 300,000 clones, 70% to 90% seen once. The sample consisted of peripheral blood, taken in a trial of Ad26.COV2.S vaccine versus placebo. The source is a person aged 18-60 years who received the Ad26.COV2.S COVID-19 vaccine or a placebo. Both conserved end residues are part of each CDR3. The D gene is left open where the match is weak. The size field is filled for only some rows; it gives once, few, many or a size class.

clone_size d_call j_call v_call cdr3_aa cdr3_nt
. . TRBJ1-2 TRBV30 CAWSAAGRDGYTF TGTGCCTGGAGCGCTGCGGGGCGGGATGGCTACACCTTC
. TRBD2 TRBJ2-1 TRBV5-1 CASSLVAGGPSEQFF TGCGCCAGCAGCTTGGTAGCGGGGGGGCCGAGTGAGCAGTTCTTC
. TRBD1 TRBJ2-1 TRBV7-3 CASQDRVYNEQFF TGTGCCAGTCAGGACAGGGTCTACAATGAGCAGTTCTTC
. . TRBJ2-3 TRBV5-1 CASSLGGADTDTQYF TGCGCCAGCAGCTTGGGGGGGGCCGACACAGATACGCAGTATTTT
. TRBD1 TRBJ1-1 TRBV10-3 CAISLTGEVTEAFF TGTGCCATCAGTTTGACAGGGGAGGTCACTGAAGCTTTCTTT
few . TRBJ1-2 TRBV2 CASSPPPMAF TGTGCCAGCAGTCCACCCCCGATGGCCTTC
. . TRBJ2-3 TRBV5-4 CASSLDGGRTDTQYF TGTGCCAGCAGCTTGGATGGGGGAAGGACAGATACGCAGTATTTT
. . TRBJ1-6 TRBV3-1/TRBV3-2 CASSQADLPQGRNSPLHF TGTGCCAGCAGCCAGGCTGACCTCCCCCAGGGGCGAAATTCACCCCTCCACTTT
. TRBD1 TRBJ1-2 TRBV25-1 CASSARDRGNYGYTF TGTGCCAGCAGTGCCCGGGACAGGGGGAACTATGGCTACACCTTC
. . TRBJ1-1 TRBV5-1 CASSQVPGTAYTEAFF TGCGCCAGCAGCCAGGTCCCCGGGACTGCATACACTGAAGCTTTCTTT
. TRBD1 TRBJ1-5 TRBV23-1 CASSHHNRGTETVCNQPQHF TGCGCCAGCAGTCACCATAACAGGGGGACCGAGACCGTTTGCAATCAGCCCCAGCATTTT
once . TRBJ1-5 TRBV4-3 CASSQDSGVGQPQHF TGCGCCAGCAGCCAAGATTCGGGGGTGGGTCAGCCCCAGCATTTT
. . TRBJ1-3 TRBV5-1 CASSLGGVDTIYF TGCGCCAGCAGCCTGGGGGGAGTTGACACCATATATTTT
. . TRBJ2-3 TRBV6-2/TRBV6-3 CASSYFYKAGISSTDTQYF TGTGCCAGCAGTTACTTTTATAAGGCGGGGATCTCTAGCACAGATACGCAGTATTTT
. . TRBJ2-4 TRBV5-1 CASSFGSPAGRSLAKNIQYF TGCGCCAGCAGCTTTGGGTCCCCCGCGGGTCGGTCGTTAGCCAAAAACATTCAGTACTTC
. . TRBJ1-6 TRBV12-5 CASGALDSPLHF TGTGCTAGTGGTGCCCTAGATTCACCCCTCCACTTT
. . TRBJ1-1 TRBV6-5 CASTDELNTEAFF TGTGCCAGCACCGACGAATTGAACACTGAAGCTTTCTTT
. TRBD1 TRBJ1-5 TRBV5-6 CASSLRAGGKGNQPQHF TGTGCCAGCAGCTTGAGGGCAGGGGGCAAGGGCAATCAGCCCCAGCATTTT
. TRBD1 TRBJ1-4 TRBV30 CAWSVRTGLTNEKLFF TGTGCCTGGAGTGTACGGACAGGGTTAACTAATGAAAAACTGTTTTTT
. . TRBJ2-1 TRBV3-1/TRBV3-2 CASSPSRAASNEQFF TGTGCCAGCAGCCCCAGCCGGGCCGCGAGCAATGAGCAGTTCTTC
. TRBD1 TRBJ1-5 TRBV2 CASSRQGGQPQHF TGTGCCAGCAGCCGACAGGGGGGTCAGCCCCAGCATTTT
. . TRBJ2-3 TRBV13 CASSQLGWGRTYTDTQYF TGTGCCAGCAGTCAGCTCGGGTGGGGGCGGACCTACACAGATACGCAGTATTTT
. . TRBJ2-1 TRBV7-9 CASSSLDREGNEQFF TGTGCCAGCAGCTCTCTAGACAGGGAGGGGAATGAGCAGTTCTTC
. TRBD1 TRBJ1-6 TRBV30 CAWSVATGTVNSPLHF TGTGCCTGGAGTGTAGCTACCGGGACAGTCAATTCACCCCTCCACTTT
. . TRBJ2-2 TRBV7-2 CASSLRSRELFF TGTGCCAGCAGCTTAAGGTCCCGGGAGCTGTTTTTT
. . TRBJ2-7 TRBV3-1/TRBV3-2 CASSQRGSVQAYEQYF TGTGCCAGCAGCCAAAGAGGGTCCGTACAAGCCTACGAGCAGTACTTC
. . TRBJ2-2 TRBV18 CASSPEVGGGTGELFF TGTGCCAGCTCACCTGAGGTTGGCGGAGGCACCGGGGAGCTGTTTTTT
. . TRBJ1-1 TRBV4-1 CASSQDGGWGNTEAFF TGCGCCAGCAGCCAAGATGGCGGGTGGGGAAACACTGAAGCTTTCTTT
. . TRBJ2-3 TRBV19 CASKNEAWGKLRTDTQYF TGTGCCAGTAAAAATGAAGCCTGGGGGAAGCTCCGCACAGATACGCAGTATTTT
once TRBD1 TRBJ1-1 TRBV4-1 CASSQPDRGYTEAFF TGCGCCAGCAGCCAACCCGACAGGGGGTACACTGAAGCTTTCTTT
. TRBD1 TRBJ1-1 TRBV7-9 CASSHNRDSGGIGTEAFF TGTGCCAGCAGCCATAACCGGGACAGTGGAGGAATTGGCACTGAAGCTTTCTTT
. . TRBJ2-1 TRBV7-2 CASSLVSSYNEQFF TGTGCCAGCAGCTTAGTTAGCTCCTACAATGAGCAGTTCTTC
. . TRBJ2-5 TRBV5-4 CASSTWTEETQYF TGTGCCAGCAGCACCTGGACGGAAGAGACCCAGTACTTC
. . TRBJ1-2 TRBV7-6 CASSLGGIDSVLYGYTF TGTGCCAGCAGCTTAGGAGGGATTGACAGCGTCCTCTATGGCTACACCTTC
once . TRBJ1-4 TRBV2 CASSSKHGLTREKLFF TGTGCCAGCAGTAGTAAACACGGTCTAACGAGGGAAAAACTGTTTTTT
. . TRBJ1-2 TRBV9 CASSVVGGGYTF TGTGCCAGCAGCGTAGTGGGAGGGGGCTACACCTTC
. TRBD1 TRBJ2-3 TRBV18 CASSPLDRGRGLGTDTQYF TGTGCCAGCTCACCTCTAGACAGGGGACGGGGTCTTGGCACAGATACGCAGTATTTT
once . TRBJ1-1 TRBV18 CASSPQGYTEAFF TGTGCCAGCTCACCCCAGGGTTATACTGAAGCTTTCTTT
. TRBD1 TRBJ1-2 TRBV6-5 CASSYGTGHGYTF TGTGCCAGCAGTTACGGGACAGGTCATGGCTACACCTTC
. TRBD1 TRBJ1-2 TRBV6-1 CASSERGQGAEYGYTF TGTGCCAGCAGTGAGAGGGGACAGGGGGCGGAATATGGCTACACCTTC
. TRBD2 TRBJ2-1 TRBV6-5 CASSYRASGGAGEQFF TGTGCCAGCAGTTACAGAGCTAGCGGGGGGGCCGGTGAGCAGTTCTTC
. TRBD2 TRBJ2-1 TRBV19 CARLLAGAHYNEQFF TGTGCCAGGCTACTAGCGGGGGCCCACTACAATGAGCAGTTCTTC
. . TRBJ2-1 TRBV12-5 CASGLEGHVGSYNEQFF TGTGCTAGTGGTTTGGAGGGACACGTGGGTTCCTACAATGAGCAGTTCTTC